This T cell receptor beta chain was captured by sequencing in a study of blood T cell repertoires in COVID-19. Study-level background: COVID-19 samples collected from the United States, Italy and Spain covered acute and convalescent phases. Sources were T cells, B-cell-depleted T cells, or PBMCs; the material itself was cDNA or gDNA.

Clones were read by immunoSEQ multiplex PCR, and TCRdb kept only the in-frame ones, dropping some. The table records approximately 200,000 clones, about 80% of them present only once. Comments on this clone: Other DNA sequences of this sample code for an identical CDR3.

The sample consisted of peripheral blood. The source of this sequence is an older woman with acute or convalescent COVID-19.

The CDR3 bases are TGTGCCAGCAGTTACTCGGCTTCTGGGGCCAACGTCCTGACTTTC. It translates to CASSYSASGANVLTF. The chain couples TRBV6-2 or TRBV6-3 to TRBJ2-6; D uncertain. The CDR3 runs 15 residues. CDR1 is MNHEY and CDR2 is SVGEGT in the germline V gene. Trimming removed 0 bases at V and 1 base at J, with 4 bases between.